The 3 T cell receptor beta chains in this list originate from one sample, sequenced in a study of regulatory T cells. Whole-study findings and limits: In CD3G-deficient patients, conventional CD4+ T cells were enriched for hydrophobic CDR3 residues at positions 6 and 7.

What these receptors recognize is not known. Primers: 52 TRBV forward and 13 TRBJ reverse. Sequencing was performed with immunoSEQ multiplex PCR; in TCRdb, only in-frame clones are kept and a portion is missing. Of 30,000 to 40,000 clones in the sample, about 89% are singletons; the top ten hold 2.4%. The source material was conventional CD4+ T cells sorted from blood. These receptors were obtained from a person aged 18-35 years with CD3G deficiency.

The CDR3 DNA is TGTGCCAGCAGCTTTGGGTCAGGGTCCTACGAGCAGTACTTC. As protein: CASSFGSGSYEQYF. The genes are TRBV7-9 and TRBJ2-7; TRBD1 might be the D (5 bases). This CDR3 region has 14 residues. Germline values: CDR1 SEHNR, CDR2 FQNEAQ (reference sequence). Trimming took 3 bases from V and 1 from J, leaving 10 bases between them.

V usage is TRBV7-4 and J usage is TRBJ2-7, with a weak D call TRBD1 (6 bases). This CDR3 comprises 14 residues. CDR1 is SGHVT, CDR2 SQSDAQ, per germline. The ends were cut back, 5 bases at V and 6 bases at J, with 17 bases in the middle. CDR3 in amino acids: CASSPKSGVREQYF. Written as DNA, the CDR3 is TGTGCCAGCAGCCCGAAATCAGGGGTTCGCGAGCAGTACTTC.

V usage is TRBV5-1 and J usage is TRBJ2-7; 7 bases are a match to TRBD1. The germline gives CDR1 SGHRS, CDR2 YFSETQ. CDR3 length equals 15 residues. J was trimmed by 1 base and V by 4 bases; bases with no gene match: 8. CDR3 loop: CASSLTTGRSYEQYF. The CDR3 DNA sequence: TGCGCCAGCAGCCTTACGACAGGGCGGTCCTACGAGCAGTACTTC.